This T cell receptor beta chain was recovered during a study of post-analysis software for immune sequencing data. For this clonotype: Its target is not known.

Study observations and caveats: Included in a set of five TRBV segments more frequent in patients than controls were TRBV5-6, TRBV5-1 and TRBV20-1.

Unique molecular identifiers featured in each of the TCR beta cDNA libraries. TCRdb re-derived calls from the PCR reads in MiXCR, one entry per CDR3 protein. The table shows approximately 630,000 distinct CDR3 sequences, with more than 50% occurring only once. Trimming removed 2 bases from V and 2 bases from J; junction bases left unmatched: 11. Germline V gene data show CDR1 as MNHEY and CDR2 as SVGAGI. CDR3 length: 18 residues. The receptor was derived from a girl between 2 and 10 years old with multiple sclerosis. The V and J genes are TRBV6-5 and TRBJ2-3, with 9 bases fitting TRBD1. The specimen was blood. The CDR3 spells CASSYINVQGANTDTQYF. CDR3 nucleotide sequence: TGTGCCAGCAGTTACATAAATGTACAGGGGGCCAACACAGATACGCAGTATTTT.